These T cell receptor beta chains were read from a single sample in a study of radiation and T cells in renal cell carcinoma. Profiling relied on immunoSEQ multiplex PCR, and the TCRdb table lists in-frame clones only, not all of them. The sample has 50,000 to 75,000 clones, over 70% seen once; the top ten hold approximately 6.8%. The specimen was blood, collected from a patient whose treatment included radiotherapy and nephrectomy. The receptors were sampled from a man aged 60 to 69 with renal cell carcinoma. Both conserved end residues are part of each CDR3. The D gene is left open where the match is weak.

j_call v_call d_call cdr3_length cdr3_aa
TRBJ1-6 TRBV6-5 . 12 CASSLRASPLHF
TRBJ1-4 TRBV25-1 . 15 CASSAPSGQIVKLFF
TRBJ1-4 TRBV7-9 TRBD1 14 CASSLGTGNEKLFF
TRBJ2-3 TRBV5-1 . 14 CASSLGPGTDTQYF
TRBJ2-1 TRBV10-3 TRBD1 15 CAISEGTGGLDEQFF
TRBJ2-2 TRBV27 TRBD2 18 CASSLGLAGGMNTGELFF
TRBJ1-2 TRBV25-1 TRBD1 13 CASGAMEGAGYTF
TRBJ1-1 TRBV7-9 TRBD1 12 CASSPDRAEAFF
TRBJ2-5 TRBV5-5 . 13 CASSFGAEETQYF
TRBJ1-3 TRBV5-6 . 14 CASSLNSRGDTIYF
TRBJ2-7 TRBV27 TRBD1 16 CASSSKRQGGPYEQYF
TRBJ1-2 TRBV30 . 12 CAGGRGNYGYTF
TRBJ1-6 TRBV29-1 . 13 CSYRTEQDSPLHF
TRBJ1-4 TRBV4-3 TRBD1 16 CASSLIPQGAREKLFF
TRBJ1-1 TRBV4-2 TRBD1 13 CASSQGRQGEAFF
TRBJ2-2 TRBV10-2 TRBD2 14 CASSTSVNTGELFF
TRBJ2-2 TRBV7-2 TRBD1 15 CASSLTGGVTGELFF
TRBJ2-3 TRBV11-3 . 16 CASSLDLGVAGDTQYF
TRBJ2-5 TRBV23-1 . 12 CASSQSKDTQYF
TRBJ1-1 TRBV5-5 . 14 CASSLFRGNTEAFF
TRBJ1-1 TRBV5-1 TRBD1 15 CASSKGTGRNTEAFF
TRBJ1-6 TRBV6-5 . 14 CASSYLPYNSPLHF
TRBJ2-1 TRBV14 . 11 CASSQEHEQFF
TRBJ1-5 TRBV7-9 TRBD1 18 CASSSIQGVSYSNQPQHF
TRBJ1-1 TRBV4-2 TRBD1 15 CASSQGGQGFTEAFF
TRBJ2-3 TRBV5-3 TRBD2 17 CARSLEGLAGGADTQYF
TRBJ2-1 TRBV7-3 . 12 CASSFGGDEQFF
TRBJ2-3 TRBV19 . 15 CASSIGKGSGDTQYF
TRBJ2-1 TRBV11-2 . 15 CASRYYRLRGNEQFF
TRBJ2-7 TRBV5-4 . 16 CASSLAGNPGGFEQYF
TRBJ2-3 TRBV19 . 17 CASSISRGAGEVDTQYF
TRBJ2-2 TRBV5-1 . 15 CASSSSRSGSGELFF
TRBJ2-2 TRBV4-1 TRBD2 14 CASESGRNSGELFF
TRBJ2-7 TRBV19 TRBD1 14 CASSSGQGAGEQYF
TRBJ2-1 TRBV7-2 TRBD2 17 CASNPEGEGRLGNEQFF
TRBJ1-5 TRBV7-2 . 16 CASSLRGWGNNQPQHF
TRBJ2-2 TRBV5-1 . 15 CASSAGTVNTGELFF
TRBJ2-2 TRBV5-1 . 14 CASSLGVNTGELFF
TRBJ2-3 TRBV27 TRBD2 15 CASSSRLAGGPAQYF
TRBJ1-3 TRBV30 TRBD1 14 CAWMEGARGNTIYF